These T cell receptor beta chains were read from a single sample in a study of T cell repertoires in cytomegalovirus infection. TCRdb reanalysed the reads using MiXCR and keeps one entry per CDR3 protein. The table includes 450,000 to 550,000 distinct CDR3 sequences, 16% detected once. Sequencing used CD8+ T cells from PBMCs. The receptors come from a human donor in good health (CMV status not recorded). Some clones in this sample may be carry-over from other donors' samples. CDR3s include the opening cysteine and the closing phenylalanine or tryptophan. A D gene is named only where the DNA matches it firmly. The size field is filled for only some rows; it gives once, few, many or a size class.

>TRBV5-4|few|TRBD1|TRBJ2-2
TGTGCCAGCAGCTTGGAAGGACAGGGCAAATCCGGGGAGCTGTTTTTT
CASSLEGQGKSGELFF
>TRBV27|-|-|TRBJ1-5
TGTGCCAGCAGTTTATTTCCACCAGAGGATCGCAATCAGCCCCAGCATTTT
CASSLFPPEDRNQPQHF
>TRBV28|-|-|TRBJ1-2
TGTGCCAGCAGTTTCCCCTCAGTGAGTTATGGCTACACCTTC
CASSFPSVSYGYTF
>TRBV12-3/TRBV12-4|many|-|TRBJ2-7
TGTGCCAGCAGCCTACGACAAGCCTACGAGCAGTACTTC
CASSLRQAYEQYF
>TRBV29-1|-|-|TRBJ2-1
TGCAGCGTCGATCAGGGGTACTCCTACAATGAGCAGTTCTTC
CSVDQGYSYNEQFF
>TRBV18|few|TRBD1|TRBJ1-6
TGTGCCAGCTCGACAGGGGCGGAAAATTCACCCCTCCACTTT
CASSTGAENSPLHF
>TRBV7-9|many|TRBD2|TRBJ2-3
TGTGCCAGCAGCTTCACGGGACTAGCTACCACAGATACGCAGTATTTT
CASSFTGLATTDTQYF
>TRBV7-8|-|TRBD2|TRBJ2-7
TGTGCCAGCAGCCCGGGGGAGGGCGAGCAGTACTTC
CASSPGEGEQYF
>TRBV7-9|many|-|TRBJ2-7
TGTGCCAGCAGACCCCGAGACAGGTGGGATTACGAGCAGTACTTC
CASRPRDRWDYEQYF
>TRBV4-1|many|-|TRBJ2-7
TGCGCCAGCAGCCAAGGACAGGCCACAGAGCAGTACTTC
CASSQGQATEQYF
>TRBV7-9|many|TRBD2|TRBJ2-7
TGTGCCAGCAGTCCACTCGACGGGGGGGCCCTCGAGCAGTACTTC
CASSPLDGGALEQYF
>TRBV7-9|many|-|TRBJ2-7
TGTGCCAGCAGCCCGCCACAGGACATCTCCTACGAGCAGTACTTC
CASSPPQDISYEQYF
>TRBV9|few|TRBD1|TRBJ2-7
TGTGCCAGCAGCCCAAACTCCGGGACAGGAACCTACGAGCAGTACTTC
CASSPNSGTGTYEQYF
>TRBV20-1|few|TRBD2|TRBJ2-1
TGCAGTGCTAGAGATTGGCGGGAGGGAGGGGATGAGCAGTTCTTC
CSARDWREGGDEQFF
>TRBV28|few|-|TRBJ1-1
TGTGCCAGCAGCACCGGGACGCCTGAAGCTTTCTTT
CASSTGTPEAFF
>TRBV7-3|many|-|TRBJ2-3
TGTGCCAGCAGCCCTACCCAGGAAGATACGCAGTATTTT
CASSPTQEDTQYF
>TRBV19|-|TRBD2|TRBJ2-1
TGTGCCAGTAGTATTCGGCGGGAGGATGAGCAGTTCTTC
CASSIRREDEQFF
>TRBV3-1|-|-|TRBJ2-1
TGTGCCAGCAGCCAAGGACGGGGGAAGTTCTTC
CASSQGRGKFF
>TRBV6-1|-|-|TRBJ2-7
TGTGCCAGCAGTGAAGCTCAAACAGGTTACGAGCAGTACTTC
CASSEAQTGYEQYF
>TRBV11-1|many|TRBD2|TRBJ2-7
TGTGCCAGCAGCCCCAGCGGGAGCCACTCCTACGAGCAGTACTTC
CASSPSGSHSYEQYF
>TRBV12-3/TRBV12-4|many|-|TRBJ2-3
TGTGCCAGCAGTTTGGCCGGATACACAGATACGCAGTATTTT
CASSLAGYTDTQYF
>TRBV27|many|-|TRBJ1-2
TGTGCCAGCAGTTTATCCGCCGGGGAAAGCGCCTATGGCTACACCTTC
CASSLSAGESAYGYTF
>TRBV9|-|-|TRBJ1-1
TGTGCCAGCAGCCCTGGGGGGGGGGAGACTGAAGCTTTATTT
CASSPGGGETEALF
>TRBV7-9|many|-|TRBJ1-1
TGTGCCAGCAGCTTAGAGGTGGGAGGAATGAACACTGAAGCTTTCTTT
CASSLEVGGMNTEAFF
>TRBV3-1|-|-|TRBJ1-1
TGTGCCAGCAGCCCCCGACCGATAGGGGGTATGAACACTGAAGCTTTCTTT
CASSPRPIGGMNTEAFF